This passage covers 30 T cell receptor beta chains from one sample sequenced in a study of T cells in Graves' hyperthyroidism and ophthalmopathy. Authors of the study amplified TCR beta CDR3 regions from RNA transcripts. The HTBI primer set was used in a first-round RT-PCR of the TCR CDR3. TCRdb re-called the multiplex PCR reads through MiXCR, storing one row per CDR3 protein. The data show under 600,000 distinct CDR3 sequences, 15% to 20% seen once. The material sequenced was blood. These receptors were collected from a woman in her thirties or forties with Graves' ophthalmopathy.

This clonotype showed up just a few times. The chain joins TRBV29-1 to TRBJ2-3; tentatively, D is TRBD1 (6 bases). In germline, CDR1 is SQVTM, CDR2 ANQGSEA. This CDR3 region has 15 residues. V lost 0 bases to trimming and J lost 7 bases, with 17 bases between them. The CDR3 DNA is TGCAGCGTTGAAGATTATCCGGGAACAGGGAATACGCAGTATTTT. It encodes CSVEDYPGTGNTQYF.

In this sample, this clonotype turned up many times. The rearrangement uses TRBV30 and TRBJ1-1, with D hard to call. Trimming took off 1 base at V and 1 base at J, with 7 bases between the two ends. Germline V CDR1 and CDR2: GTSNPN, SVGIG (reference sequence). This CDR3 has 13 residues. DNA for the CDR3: TGTGCCTGGAGTGGGACGGCGAACACTGAAGCTTTCTTT. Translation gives CAWSGTANTEAFF.

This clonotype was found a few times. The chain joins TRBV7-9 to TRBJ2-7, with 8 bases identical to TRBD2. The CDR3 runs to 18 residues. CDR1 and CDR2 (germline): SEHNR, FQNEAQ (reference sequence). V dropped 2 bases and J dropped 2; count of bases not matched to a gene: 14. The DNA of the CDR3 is TGTGCCAGCAGCTTAAGTTTCGGGGGGGGTATGGGGACCTACGAGCAGTACTTC. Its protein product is CASSLSFGGGMGTYEQYF.

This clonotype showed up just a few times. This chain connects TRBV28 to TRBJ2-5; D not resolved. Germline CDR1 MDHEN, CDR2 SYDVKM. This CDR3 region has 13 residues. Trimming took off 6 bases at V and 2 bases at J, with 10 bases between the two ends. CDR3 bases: TGTGCCAGCAGGCCGCCGGGTCAAGAGACCCAGTACTTC. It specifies CASRPPGQETQYF.

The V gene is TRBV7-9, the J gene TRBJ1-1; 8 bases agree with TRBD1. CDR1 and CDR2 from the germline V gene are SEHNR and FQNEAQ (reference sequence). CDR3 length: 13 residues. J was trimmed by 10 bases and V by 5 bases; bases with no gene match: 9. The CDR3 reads CASSLQGAVGAFF. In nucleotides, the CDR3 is TGTGCCAGCAGCCTTCAGGGGGCGGTTGGAGCTTTCTTT.

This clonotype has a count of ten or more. The CDR3, as DNA: TGTGCCAGCAGTCCCTCAGCGGGAGGCCCCTACGAGCAGTACTTC. This translates into CASSPSAGGPYEQYF. The chain has TRBV6-1 and TRBJ2-7; TRBD2 matches 9 bases. Germline values: CDR1 MNHNS, CDR2 SASEGT. CDR3 length: 15 residues. Germline trimming cut 5 bases from V and 2 bases from J; bases unmatched to any gene: 7.

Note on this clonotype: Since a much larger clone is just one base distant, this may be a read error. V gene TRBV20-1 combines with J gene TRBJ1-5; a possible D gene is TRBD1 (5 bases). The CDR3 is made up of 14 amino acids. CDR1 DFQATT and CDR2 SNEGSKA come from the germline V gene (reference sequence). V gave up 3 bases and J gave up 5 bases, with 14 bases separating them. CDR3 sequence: CSARFRTHDQPQHF. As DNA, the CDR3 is TGCAGTGCTAGGTTCCGGACACACGATCAGCCCCAGCATTTT.

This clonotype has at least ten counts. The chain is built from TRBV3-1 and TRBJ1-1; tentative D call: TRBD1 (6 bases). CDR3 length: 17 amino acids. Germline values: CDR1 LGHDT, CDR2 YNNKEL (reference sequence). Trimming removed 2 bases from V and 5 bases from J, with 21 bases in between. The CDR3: CASSQPLGGGFDTEAFF. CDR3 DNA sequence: TGTGCCAGCAGCCAACCTCTCGGGGGGGGCTTTGATACTGAAGCTTTCTTT.

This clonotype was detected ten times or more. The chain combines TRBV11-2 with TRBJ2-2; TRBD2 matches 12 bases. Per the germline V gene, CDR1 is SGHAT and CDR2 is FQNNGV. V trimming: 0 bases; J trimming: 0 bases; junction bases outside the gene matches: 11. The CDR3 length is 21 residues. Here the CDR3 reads CASSLDSRLAGEITNTGELFF. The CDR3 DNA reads TGTGCCAGCAGCTTAGATTCGAGACTAGCGGGGGAAATAACGAACACCGGGGAGCTGTTTTTT.

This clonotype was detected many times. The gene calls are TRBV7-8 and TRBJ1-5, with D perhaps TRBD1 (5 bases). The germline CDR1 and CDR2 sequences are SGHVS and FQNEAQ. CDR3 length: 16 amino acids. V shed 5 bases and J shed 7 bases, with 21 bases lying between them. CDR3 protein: CASSPKRGVQPQPQHF. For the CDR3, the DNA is TGTGCCAGCAGCCCTAAGCGGGGGGTTCAACCGCAGCCCCAGCATTTT. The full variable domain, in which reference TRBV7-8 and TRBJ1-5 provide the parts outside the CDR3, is GAGVSQSPRYKVAKRGQDVALRCDPISGHVSLFWYQQALGQGPEFLTYFQNEAQLDKSGLPSDRFFAERPEGSVSTLKIQRTQQEDSAVYLCASSPKRGVQPQPQHFGDGTRLSIL.

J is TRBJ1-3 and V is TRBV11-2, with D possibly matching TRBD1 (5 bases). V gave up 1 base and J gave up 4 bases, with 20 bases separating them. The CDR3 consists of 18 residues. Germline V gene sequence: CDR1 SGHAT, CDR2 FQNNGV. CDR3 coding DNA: TGTGCCAGCAGCTTAGCGCGGGGGGGTCTCGGACCCGGAAACACCATATATTTT. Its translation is CASSLARGGLGPGNTIYF.

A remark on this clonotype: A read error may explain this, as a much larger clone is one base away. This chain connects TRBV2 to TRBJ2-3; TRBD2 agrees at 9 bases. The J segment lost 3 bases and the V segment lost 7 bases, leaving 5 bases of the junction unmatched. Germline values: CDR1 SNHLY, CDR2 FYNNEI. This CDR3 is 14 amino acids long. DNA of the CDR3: TGTGCCAGCATGGTTAGCGGGGGAACAGATACGCAGTATTTT. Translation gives CASMVSGGTDTQYF.

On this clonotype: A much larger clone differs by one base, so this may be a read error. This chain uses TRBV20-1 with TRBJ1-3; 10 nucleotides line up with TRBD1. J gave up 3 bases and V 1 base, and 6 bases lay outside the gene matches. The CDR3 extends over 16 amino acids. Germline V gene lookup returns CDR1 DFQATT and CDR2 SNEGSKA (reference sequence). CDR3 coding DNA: TGCAGTGCTAGAGTTCCCGGACAGGGGGGTGGAAACACCATATATTTT. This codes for CSARVPGQGGGNTIYF.

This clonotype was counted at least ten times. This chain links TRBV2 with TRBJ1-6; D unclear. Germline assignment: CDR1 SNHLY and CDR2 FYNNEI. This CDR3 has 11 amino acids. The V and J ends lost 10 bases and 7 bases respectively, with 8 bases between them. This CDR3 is CAIAGNSPLHF. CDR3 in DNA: TGTGCCATCGCGGGGAATTCACCCCTCCACTTT.

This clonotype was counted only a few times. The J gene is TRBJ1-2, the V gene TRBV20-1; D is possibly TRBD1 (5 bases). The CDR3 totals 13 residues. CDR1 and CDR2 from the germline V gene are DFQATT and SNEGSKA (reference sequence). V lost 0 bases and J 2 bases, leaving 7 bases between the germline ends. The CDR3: CSARDRTNYGYTF. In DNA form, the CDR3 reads TGCAGTGCTAGAGACAGGACAAACTATGGCTACACCTTC.

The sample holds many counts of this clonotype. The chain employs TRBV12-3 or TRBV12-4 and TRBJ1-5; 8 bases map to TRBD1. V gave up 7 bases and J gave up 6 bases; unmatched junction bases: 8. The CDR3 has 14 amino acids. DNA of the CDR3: TGTGCCAGCACCTACGCGGACAGGGTTCAGCCCCAGCATTTT. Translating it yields CASTYADRVQPQHF.

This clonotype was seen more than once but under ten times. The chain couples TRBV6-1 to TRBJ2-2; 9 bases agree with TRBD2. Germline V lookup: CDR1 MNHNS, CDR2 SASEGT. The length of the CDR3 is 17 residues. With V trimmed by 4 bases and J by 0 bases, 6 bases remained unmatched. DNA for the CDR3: TGTGCCAGCAGTGGCGGACTAGCGCCTACGAACACCGGGGAGCTGTTTTTT. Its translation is CASSGGLAPTNTGELFF.

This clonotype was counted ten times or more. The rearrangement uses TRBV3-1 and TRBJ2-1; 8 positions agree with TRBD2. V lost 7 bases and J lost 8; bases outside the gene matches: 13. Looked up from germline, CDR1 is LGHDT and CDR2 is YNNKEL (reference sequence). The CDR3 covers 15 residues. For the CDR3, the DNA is TGTGCCAGCACCCCGGGCGGGGGGCCCAGGTATGAGCAGTTCTTC. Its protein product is CASTPGGGPRYEQFF.

CDR3 in DNA: TGCGCCAGCAGCTTGGTTGTGTTGGACAGCGAGCAGTTCTTC. Translation: CASSLVVLDSEQFF. The V call is TRBV5-1, the J call TRBJ2-1, with D possibly TRBD1 on 6 matching bases. The V end lost 0 bases, the J end lost 10 bases, and 14 bases lay between the germline ends. The CDR3 contains 14 residues. CDR1 is SGHRS, CDR2 YFSETQ, per germline.

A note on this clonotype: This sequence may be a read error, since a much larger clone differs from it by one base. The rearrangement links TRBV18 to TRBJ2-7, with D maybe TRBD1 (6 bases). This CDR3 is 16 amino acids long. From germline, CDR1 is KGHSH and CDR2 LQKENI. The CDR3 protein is CVSSPNRAPSEGEQYF. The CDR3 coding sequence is TGTGTCAGCTCACCCAACAGGGCGCCATCCGAGGGGGAGCAGTACTTC.

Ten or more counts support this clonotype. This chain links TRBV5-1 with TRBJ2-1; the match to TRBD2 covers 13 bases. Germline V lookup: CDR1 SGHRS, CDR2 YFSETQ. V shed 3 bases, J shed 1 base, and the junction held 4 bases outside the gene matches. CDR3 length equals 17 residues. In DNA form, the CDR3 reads TGCGCCAGCAGCTGGACTAGCGGGAGCCCTTCCTACAATGAGCAGTTCTTC. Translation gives CASSWTSGSPSYNEQFF.

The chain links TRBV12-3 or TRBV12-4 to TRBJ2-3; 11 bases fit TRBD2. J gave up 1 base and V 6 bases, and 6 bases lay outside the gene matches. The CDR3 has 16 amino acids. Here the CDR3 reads CASSPTSGGGTDTQYF. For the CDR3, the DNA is TGTGCCAGCAGCCCTACTAGCGGGGGAGGCACAGATACGCAGTATTTT.

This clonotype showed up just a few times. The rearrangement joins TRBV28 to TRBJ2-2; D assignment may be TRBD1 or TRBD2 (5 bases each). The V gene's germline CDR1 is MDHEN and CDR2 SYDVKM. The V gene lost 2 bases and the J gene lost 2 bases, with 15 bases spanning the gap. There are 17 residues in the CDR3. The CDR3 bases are TGTGCCAGCAGTTTACCCTCCGGGACCGATAACACCGGGGAGCTGTTTTTT. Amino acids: CASSLPSGTDNTGELFF.

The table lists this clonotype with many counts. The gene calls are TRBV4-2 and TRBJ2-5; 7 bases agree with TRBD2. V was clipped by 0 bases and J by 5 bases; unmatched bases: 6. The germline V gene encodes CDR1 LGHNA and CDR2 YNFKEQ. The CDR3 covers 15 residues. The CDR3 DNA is TGTGCCAGCAGCCAAGATCGGGGGAGGGGCGAGACCCAGTACTTC. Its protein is CASSQDRGRGETQYF.

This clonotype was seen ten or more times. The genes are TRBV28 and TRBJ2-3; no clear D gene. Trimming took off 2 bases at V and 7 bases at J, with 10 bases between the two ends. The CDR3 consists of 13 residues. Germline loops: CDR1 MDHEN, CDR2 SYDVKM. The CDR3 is CASSLRTPNTQYF. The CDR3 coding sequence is TGTGCCAGCAGTTTAAGGACCCCGAATACGCAGTATTTT.

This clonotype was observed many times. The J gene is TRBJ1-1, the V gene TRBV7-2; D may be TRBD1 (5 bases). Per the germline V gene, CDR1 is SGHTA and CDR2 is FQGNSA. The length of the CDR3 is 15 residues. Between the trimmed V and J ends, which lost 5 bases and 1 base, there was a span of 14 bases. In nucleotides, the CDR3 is TGTGCCAGCAGCACTGGGGGACGGGAGAACACTGAAGCTTTCTTT. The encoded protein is CASSTGGRENTEAFF.

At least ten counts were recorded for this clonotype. The CDR3, as DNA: TGTGCCAGCAGCAGAATGTCCGGACGGCTCATGACGACAGATACGCAGTATTTT. The encoded protein is CASSRMSGRLMTTDTQYF. The J gene is TRBJ2-3, the V gene TRBV5-6; D not certain. CDR3 length: 18 amino acids. With 4 bases removed from V and 3 bases from J, the gap between germline ends came to 24 bases. Germline lookup yields CDR1 SGHDT and CDR2 YYEEEE. The whole variable domain, filled in from reference TRBV5-6 and TRBJ2-3, reads DAGVTQSPTHLIKTRGQQVTLRCSPKSGHDTVSWYQQALGQGPQFIFQYYEEEERQRGNFPDRFSGHQFPNYSSELNVNALLLGDSALYLCASSRMSGRLMTTDTQYFGPGTRLTVL.

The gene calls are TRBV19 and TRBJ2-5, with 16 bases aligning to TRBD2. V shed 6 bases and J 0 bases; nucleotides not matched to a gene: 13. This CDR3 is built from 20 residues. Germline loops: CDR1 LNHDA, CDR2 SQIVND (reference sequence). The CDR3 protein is CASSTPGLAGGPNHQETQYF. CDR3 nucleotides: TGTGCCAGTAGCACGCCGGGACTAGCGGGAGGGCCCAATCACCAAGAGACCCAGTACTTC.

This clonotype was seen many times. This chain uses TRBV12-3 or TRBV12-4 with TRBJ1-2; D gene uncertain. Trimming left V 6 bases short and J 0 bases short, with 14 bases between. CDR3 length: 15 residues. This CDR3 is CASSTRAVTNYGYTF. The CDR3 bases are TGTGCCAGCAGCACAAGGGCAGTTACTAACTATGGCTACACCTTC.

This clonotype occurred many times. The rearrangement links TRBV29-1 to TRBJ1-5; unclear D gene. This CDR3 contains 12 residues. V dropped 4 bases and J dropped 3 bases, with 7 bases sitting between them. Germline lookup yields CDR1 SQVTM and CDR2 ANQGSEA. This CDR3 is CSVGAANQPQHF. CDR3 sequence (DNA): TGCAGCGTTGGGGCAGCCAATCAGCCCCAGCATTTT.